The source of this T cell receptor (beta chain) is a study of CD8 T cells in Susac syndrome. RNA totalling roughly 0.5 to 1 ug underwent reverse transcription with random hexamers. A single record per CDR3 protein comes from TCRdb applying MiXCR to the immunoSEQ multiplex PCR reads. The data show 150,000 or so distinct CDR3 sequences, with roughly 94% seen just once and 0.075% to 0.095% held by the top ten. The CDR3 length is 16 residues. The germline gives CDR1 SGHRS, CDR2 YFSETQ. The V and J ends lost 2 bases and 5 bases respectively, with 19 bases between them. The TCR sequence derives from a human donor with multiple sclerosis. Sequences were obtained from CD4+ T cells from PBMCs. V and J are TRBV5-1 and TRBJ2-5, with no clear D. The CDR3 DNA follows: TGCGCCAGCAGCTTTGGTCAAATGGCGGCCCAGGAGACCCAGTACTTC. Translated, it gives CASSFGQMAAQETQYF.